Below are 28 T cell receptor beta chains sequenced from a single sample in a study of control samples from healthy donors and cancer patients. Clones were sequenced by immunoSEQ multiplex PCR, and TCRdb holds only the in-frame ones, with some missing. The data hold 100,000 to 150,000 clones, with over 75% observed a single time. Sequencing input: blood. Receptor source: a man aged 40-50 years in good health.

The gene calls are TRBV19 and TRBJ2-7, with 9 bases lining up with TRBD1. Germline-derived CDR1 and CDR2 are LNHDA and SQIVND (reference sequence). This CDR3 is built from 14 residues. V trimming: 6 bases; J trimming: 2 bases; junction bases outside the gene matches: 5. The CDR3 is CASSGTGSAYEQYF. Written as DNA, the CDR3 is TGTGCCAGTAGCGGGACAGGGAGTGCCTACGAGCAGTACTTC.

The chain carries TRBV27 and TRBJ1-5; D might be TRBD1 (6 bases). Germline V CDR1 and CDR2: MNHEY, SMNVEV (reference sequence). CDR3 length equals 14 residues. Trimming cost V 3 bases and J 6 bases, with 12 bases left between them. The CDR3 sequence: CASSFSGEGQPQHF. As DNA, the CDR3 is TGTGCCAGCAGTTTTTCAGGGGAAGGTCAGCCCCAGCATTTT.

The V and J genes are TRBV5-6 and TRBJ2-3; no firm D call. CDR3 size: 13 residues. The V end was cut by 4 bases, the J end by 0 bases, with 6 bases between. Germline V gives CDR1 SGHDT, CDR2 YYEEEE. The CDR3 DNA sequence: TGTGCCAGCAGCCAATCAAGCACAGATACGCAGTATTTT. Residues: CASSQSSTDTQYF.

The chain couples TRBV10-1 to TRBJ1-3; the D is unclear. Germline V lookup: CDR1 WNHNN, CDR2 SYGVQD (reference sequence). Trimming removed 7 bases from V and 8 bases from J, with 12 bases in between. The CDR3 extends over 12 amino acids. The CDR3 region has the DNA TGCGCCAGCAAGGGCCCACGGGACACCATATATTTT. The encoded protein is CASKGPRDTIYF.

CDR3 DNA: TGCGCCAGCAGTGAATCGGGACTACCGCAAGAGACCCAGTACTTC. Its protein is CASSESGLPQETQYF. The chain couples TRBV5-1 to TRBJ2-5, with 7 positions matching TRBD2. With 5 bases clipped from V and 2 bases from J, the junction kept 9 bases outside the gene matches. CDR3 length: 15 residues. The germline CDR1 and CDR2 sequences are SGHRS and YFSETQ. The full variable domain, with the rest looked up from reference TRBV5-1 and TRBJ2-5, is KAGVTQTPRYLIKTRGQQVTLSCSPISGHRSVSWYQQTPGQGLQFLFEYFSETQRNKGNFPGRFSGRQFSNSRSEMNVSTLELGDSALYLCASSESGLPQETQYFGPGTRLLVL.

This rearrangement joins TRBV5-8 to TRBJ1-5; 8 bases fit TRBD1. Losses at the gene ends were 10 bases for V and 2 bases for J; bases not matched to a gene: 8. The germline CDR1 and CDR2 sequences are SGHTS and YDEGEE. The CDR3 covers 14 residues. DNA for the CDR3: TGTGCCGGAACCGGGGGACAGGGCAATCAGCCCCAGCATTTT. It translates to CAGTGGQGNQPQHF.

This chain joins TRBV5-1 and TRBJ1-1; D is possibly TRBD1 (6 bases). Germline CDR1 SGHRS, CDR2 YFSETQ. The V gene lost 0 bases and the J gene lost 5 bases, with 11 bases spanning the gap. This CDR3 is built from 14 residues. CDR3 sequence reads: CASSLAQGKTEAFF. In nucleotides, the CDR3 is TGCGCCAGCAGCTTGGCACAGGGAAAAACTGAAGCTTTCTTT.

The chain employs TRBV28 and TRBJ2-7, with D maybe TRBD1 (5 bases). Per germline, CDR1 MDHEN and CDR2 SYDVKM. V was cut by 2 bases and J by 5 bases, with 13 bases left in between. This CDR3 has 14 residues. The CDR3 protein is CASSLIAGSHEQYF. The CDR3 DNA reads TGTGCCAGCAGTTTAATAGCAGGGTCCCACGAGCAGTACTTC. Full variable domain (remainder filled in from reference TRBV28 and TRBJ2-7): DVKVTQSSRYLVKRTGEKVFLECVQDMDHENMFWYRQDPGLGLRLIYFSYDVKMKEKGDIPEGYSVSREKKERFSLILESASTNQTSMYLCASSLIAGSHEQYFGPGTRLTVT.

This clone was seen just once. The gene calls are TRBV7-8 and TRBJ1-5; perhaps TRBD1 as D (5 bases). There are 15 residues in the CDR3. Per germline, CDR1 SGHVS and CDR2 FQNEAQ. Deletions cut 5 bases from V and 5 bases from J, with 16 bases between. The DNA of the CDR3 is TGTGCCAGCAGCCGAGGGGCGGCAAGGGATCAGCCCCAGCATTTT. Residues: CASSRGAARDQPQHF.

The rearrangement joins TRBV3-1 (or the pseudogene TRBV3-2) to TRBJ2-2; 8 bases agree with TRBD1. CDR1 LGHDT and CDR2 YNNKEL come from the germline V gene (reference sequence). This CDR3 region has 14 residues. V was clipped by 4 bases and J by 7 bases; unmatched bases: 5. The CDR3 is CASSPIQGGGELFF. The CDR3 region has the DNA TGTGCCAGCAGCCCAATACAGGGGGGCGGGGAGCTGTTTTTT.

This clone was counted once. The chain couples TRBV4-1 to TRBJ1-2; 8 bases agree with TRBD1. The CDR3 consists of 15 residues. The ends lost 1 base at V and 12 bases at J; junction bases unmatched: 13. CDR1 is MGHRA and CDR2 is YSYEKL in the germline V gene. CDR3 DNA sequence: TGCGCCAGCAGCCAAGTATTTACTCCGGGACAGGACCACACCTTC. Translation gives CASSQVFTPGQDHTF.

J is TRBJ2-7 and V is TRBV18; D gene unclear. CDR3 length: 14 amino acids. Per germline, CDR1 KGHSH and CDR2 LQKENI. Trimming left V 3 bases short and J 1 base short, with 10 bases between. The CDR3 coding sequence is TGTGCCAGCTCACCGCGTCCGGGTTCCTACGAGCAGTACTTC. Residues: CASSPRPGSYEQYF. The complete variable domain, with remaining parts taken from reference TRBV18 and TRBJ2-7, reads NAGVMQNPRHLVRRRGQEARLRCSPMKGHSHVYWYRQLPEEGLKFMVYLQKENIIDESGMPKERFSAEFPKEGPSILRIQQVVRGDSAAYFCASSPRPGSYEQYFGPGTRLTVT.

The V gene is TRBV4-1, the J gene TRBJ2-2, with 7 bases matching TRBD2. This CDR3 is 16 amino acids long. Trimming at V came to 0 bases and at J to 6 bases, leaving 7 bases not matched to a gene. CDR1 and CDR2 from the germline V gene are MGHRA and YSYEKL. The CDR3 is CASSQEVTSLAGELFF. The CDR3 DNA reads as TGCGCCAGCAGCCAAGAAGTGACTAGCCTCGCCGGGGAGCTGTTTTTT.

V is TRBV7-3 and J is TRBJ2-7; TRBD1 or TRBD2 may be the D gene (6 bases each). This CDR3 is built from 13 residues. Looked up from germline, CDR1 is SGHTA and CDR2 is FQGTGA. The ends were cut back, 5 bases at V and 7 bases at J, with 15 bases in the middle. The CDR3 nucleotides are TGTGCCAGCAGCCTAAATAGGGGGAGGGAGCAGTACTTC. Translated: CASSLNRGREQYF.

The V gene is TRBV5-1, the J gene TRBJ2-5; 7 bases fit TRBD2. Losses at the gene ends were 2 bases for V and 5 bases for J; bases not matched to a gene: 6. CDR3 length: 14 amino acids. Germline-derived CDR1 and CDR2 are SGHRS and YFSETQ. The CDR3 nucleotides are TGCGCCAGCAGCTTTTCTAGCGGTGAGGAGACCCAGTACTTC. Translated, it gives CASSFSSGEETQYF. Full variable domain (remainder filled in from reference TRBV5-1 and TRBJ2-5): KAGVTQTPRYLIKTRGQQVTLSCSPISGHRSVSWYQQTPGQGLQFLFEYFSETQRNKGNFPGRFSGRQFSNSRSEMNVSTLELGDSALYLCASSFSSGEETQYFGPGTRLLVL.

This clone appeared a few times. The chain joins TRBV10-2 to TRBJ1-1; 7 nucleotides agree with TRBD1. Per the germline V gene, CDR1 is WSHSY and CDR2 is SAAADI. V was clipped by 7 bases and J by 1 base; unmatched bases: 12. This CDR3 has 16 residues. The CDR3 nucleotides are TGCGCCAGCATTCTTCCTGGGGACAGAAAGAACACTGAAGCTTTCTTT. Its protein product is CASILPGDRKNTEAFF.

This clone has only one observation. The chain links TRBV20-1 to TRBJ2-3; 9 bases align to TRBD2. The CDR3 is 15 residues long. The V gene's germline CDR1 is DFQATT and CDR2 SNEGSKA (reference sequence). V was clipped by 3 bases and J by 2 bases; unmatched bases: 6. For the CDR3, the DNA is TGCAGTGCTAGTAGCGGGAGTGTCCCCACAGATACGCAGTATTTT. It specifies CSASSGSVPTDTQYF.

This clone was counted between two and nine times. CDR3 in amino acids: CASSGGGPADTQYF. CDR3 in DNA: TGTGCCAGCAGCGGCGGGGGCCCCGCGGATACGCAGTATTTT. The gene calls are TRBV5-8 and TRBJ2-3; D is possibly TRBD2 (7 bases). Germline loops: CDR1 SGHTS, CDR2 YDEGEE. The V gene lost 4 bases and the J gene lost 6 bases, with 15 bases spanning the gap. This CDR3 comprises 14 residues.

The rearrangement uses TRBV5-1 and TRBJ2-2, with TRBD1 as a possible D gene (6 bases). Germline V gene data show CDR1 as SGHRS and CDR2 as YFSETQ. The length of the CDR3 is 15 residues. V lost 4 bases and J 0 bases, leaving 10 bases between the germline ends. The CDR3 loop reads CASSRTAANTGELFF. CDR3 DNA: TGCGCCAGCAGCCGGACAGCCGCGAACACCGGGGAGCTGTTTTTT.

The V gene is TRBV5-6, the J gene TRBJ1-6; 10 bases fit TRBD1. The V and J ends lost 1 base and 8 bases, in that order; junction bases with no gene match: 3. The CDR3 length is 15 residues. Germline values: CDR1 SGHDT, CDR2 YYEEEE. CDR3 in amino acids: CASSLRQGADSPLHF. The CDR3 DNA reads TGTGCCAGCAGCTTGAGACAGGGGGCCGATTCACCCCTCCACTTT.

This chain links TRBV28 with TRBJ1-2; 10 positions match TRBD1. V gave up 3 bases and J gave up 6 bases; unmatched junction bases: 10. The CDR3 consists of 16 residues. Germline V gene lookup returns CDR1 MDHEN and CDR2 SYDVKM. The DNA of the CDR3 is TGTGCCAGCAGTTTTTGGGGACAGGGGCAGGGAGATGGCTACACCTTC. It encodes CASSFWGQGQGDGYTF.

The genes are TRBV27 and TRBJ2-3, with 10 positions matching TRBD2. The V and J ends lost 6 bases and 7 bases, in that order; junction bases with no gene match: 19. Germline V gene lookup returns CDR1 MNHEY and CDR2 SMNVEV (reference sequence). This CDR3 contains 18 residues. CDR3 sequence (DNA): TGTGCCAGCAGACAAGCGGGGGGGCTACACCCCACTAAGTATACGCAGTATTTT. This sequence encodes CASRQAGGLHPTKYTQYF.

This rearrangement joins TRBV20-1 to TRBJ1-1; D gene uncertain. CDR3 length equals 12 residues. Trimming left V 3 bases short and J 0 bases short, with 5 bases between. Germline V gives CDR1 DFQATT, CDR2 SNEGSKA (reference sequence). In DNA form, the CDR3 reads TGCAGTGCTAGTTCGGTGAACACTGAAGCTTTCTTT. It translates to CSASSVNTEAFF.

V gene TRBV2 combines with J gene TRBJ2-3; possible D gene TRBD1, 6 bases. Germline V gene data show CDR1 as SNHLY and CDR2 as FYNNEI. The CDR3 loop spans 12 amino acids. V lost 5 bases, J lost 4 bases, and 7 bases lay in between. This CDR3 reads CASSTGPDTQYF. As DNA, the CDR3 is TGTGCCAGCAGTACAGGGCCAGATACGCAGTATTTT.

This clone was seen only once. The chain has TRBV5-1 and TRBJ2-1, with 12 positions matching TRBD1. There are 15 residues in the CDR3. Losses at the gene ends were 1 base for V and 7 bases for J; bases not matched to a gene: 3. Germline V gene sequence: CDR1 SGHRS, CDR2 YFSETQ. The CDR3 nucleotides are TGCGCCAGCAGCTTGATGGGACAGGGGGCTAATGAGCAGTTCTTC. This codes for CASSLMGQGANEQFF. Full variable domain (rest looked up from reference TRBV5-1 and TRBJ2-1): KAGVTQTPRYLIKTRGQQVTLSCSPISGHRSVSWYQQTPGQGLQFLFEYFSETQRNKGNFPGRFSGRQFSNSRSEMNVSTLELGDSALYLCASSLMGQGANEQFFGPGTRLTVL.

J is TRBJ2-1 and V is TRBV5-8; D is possibly TRBD2 (5 bases). Trimming took off 4 bases at V and 0 bases at J, with 11 bases between the two ends. Germline V lookup: CDR1 SGHTS, CDR2 YDEGEE. This CDR3 has 15 amino acids. CDR3 in DNA: TGTGCCAGCAGCCTCCCGGGGTCCTCCTACAATGAGCAGTTCTTC. Encoded protein: CASSLPGSSYNEQFF.

V usage is TRBV10-1 and J usage is TRBJ2-5, with D perhaps TRBD1 (6 bases). Germline V CDR1 and CDR2: WNHNN, SYGVQD (reference sequence). The V end was cut by 1 base, the J end by 4 bases, with 10 bases between. The CDR3 is 14 amino acids. In nucleotides, the CDR3 is TGCGCCAGCAGTGAGTACAGGGCTGGAGAGACCCAGTACTTC. It specifies CASSEYRAGETQYF.

This chain uses TRBV2 with TRBJ2-6, with D hard to call. Trimming took 6 bases from V and 0 from J, leaving 6 bases between them. The CDR3 has 14 amino acids. CDR1 SNHLY and CDR2 FYNNEI come from the germline V gene. As DNA, the CDR3 is TGTGCCAGCAGCCCAGTCTCTGGGGCCAACGTCCTGACTTTC. Its translation is CASSPVSGANVLTF.